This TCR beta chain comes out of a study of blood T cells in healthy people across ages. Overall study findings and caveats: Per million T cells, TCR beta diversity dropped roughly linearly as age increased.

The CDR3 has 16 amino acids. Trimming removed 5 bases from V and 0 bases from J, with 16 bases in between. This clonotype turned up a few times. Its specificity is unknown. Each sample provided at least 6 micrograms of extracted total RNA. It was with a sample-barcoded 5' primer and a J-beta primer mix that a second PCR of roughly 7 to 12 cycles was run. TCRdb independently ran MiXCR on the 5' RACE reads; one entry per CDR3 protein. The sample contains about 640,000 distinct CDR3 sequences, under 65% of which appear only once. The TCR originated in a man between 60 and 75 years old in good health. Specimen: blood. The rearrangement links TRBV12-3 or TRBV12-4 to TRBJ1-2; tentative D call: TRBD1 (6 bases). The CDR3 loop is CASSMGQDSTNYGYTF. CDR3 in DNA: TGTGCCAGCAGTATGGGCCAGGACAGTACTAACTATGGCTACACCTTC.